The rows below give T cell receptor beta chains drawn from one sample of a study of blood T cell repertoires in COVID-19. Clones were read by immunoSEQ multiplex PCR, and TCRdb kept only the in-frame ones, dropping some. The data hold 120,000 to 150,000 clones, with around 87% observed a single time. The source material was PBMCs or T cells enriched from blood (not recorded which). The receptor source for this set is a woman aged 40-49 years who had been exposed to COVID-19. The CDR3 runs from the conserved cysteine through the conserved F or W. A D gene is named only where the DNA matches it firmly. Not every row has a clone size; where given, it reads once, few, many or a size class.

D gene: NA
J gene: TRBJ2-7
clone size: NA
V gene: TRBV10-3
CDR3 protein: CAISETGVGYEQYF
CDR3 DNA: TGTGCCATCAGTGAGACGGGAGTCGGCTACGAGCAGTACTTC

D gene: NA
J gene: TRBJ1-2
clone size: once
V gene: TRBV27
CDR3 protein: CASSSKGYGYTF
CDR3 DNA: TGTGCCAGCAGTTCAAAGGGGTATGGCTACACCTTC

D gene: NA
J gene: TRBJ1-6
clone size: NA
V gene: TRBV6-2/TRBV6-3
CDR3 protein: CASSYPRQFDPLHF
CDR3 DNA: TGTGCCAGCAGTTACCCCAGGCAGTTTGATCCCCTCCACTTT

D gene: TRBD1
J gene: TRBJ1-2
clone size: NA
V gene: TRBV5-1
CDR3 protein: CASSDRDSKNYGYTF
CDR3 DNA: TGCGCCAGCAGCGACCGGGACAGCAAGAACTATGGCTACACCTTC

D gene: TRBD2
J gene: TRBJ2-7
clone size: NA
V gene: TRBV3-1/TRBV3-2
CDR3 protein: CASSLRTSGAPYEQYF
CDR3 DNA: TGTGCCAGCAGCCTCCGAACTAGCGGGGCGCCCTACGAGCAGTACTTC

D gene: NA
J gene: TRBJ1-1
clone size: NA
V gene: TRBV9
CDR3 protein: CASSPQSRGNTEAFF
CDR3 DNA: TGTGCCAGCAGCCCCCAAAGTAGGGGGAACACTGAAGCTTTCTTT

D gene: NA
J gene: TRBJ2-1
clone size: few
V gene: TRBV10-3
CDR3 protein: CAISESVQETSYNEQFF
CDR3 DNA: TGTGCCATCAGTGAATCCGTACAGGAAACCTCCTACAATGAGCAGTTCTTC

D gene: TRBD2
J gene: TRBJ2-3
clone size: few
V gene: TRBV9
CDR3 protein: CASSGRRLAGGPVYADTQYF
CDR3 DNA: TGTGCCAGCAGCGGGCGGAGGCTAGCGGGAGGGCCGGTTTACGCAGATACGCAGTATTTT

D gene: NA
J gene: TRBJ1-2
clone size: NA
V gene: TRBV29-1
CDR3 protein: CSVVLLSYGYTF
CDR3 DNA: TGCAGCGTTGTTCTCCTCAGCTATGGCTACACCTTC

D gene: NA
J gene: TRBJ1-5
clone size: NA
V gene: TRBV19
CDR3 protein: CASSMTGFNQPQHF
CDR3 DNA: TGTGCCAGTAGTATGACAGGATTCAATCAGCCCCAGCATTTT

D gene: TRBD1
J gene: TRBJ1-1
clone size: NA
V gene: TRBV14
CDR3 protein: CASSVTGGHTEAFF
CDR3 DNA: TGTGCCAGCAGCGTGACAGGGGGCCACACTGAAGCTTTCTTT

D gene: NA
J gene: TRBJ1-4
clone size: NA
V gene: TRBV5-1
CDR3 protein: CASSLAGGNEKLFF
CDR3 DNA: TGCGCCAGCAGCTTGGCTGGGGGCAATGAAAAACTGTTTTTT

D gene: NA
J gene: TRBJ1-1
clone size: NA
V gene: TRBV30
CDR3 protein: CAWSRGDWTVLNTEAFF
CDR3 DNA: TGTGCCTGGAGCCGAGGCGACTGGACTGTTCTGAACACTGAAGCTTTCTTT

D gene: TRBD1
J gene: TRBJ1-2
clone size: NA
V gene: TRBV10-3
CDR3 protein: CAINGGGQNLYGYTF
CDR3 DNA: TGTGCCATCAATGGTGGGGGACAGAATCTCTATGGCTACACCTTC

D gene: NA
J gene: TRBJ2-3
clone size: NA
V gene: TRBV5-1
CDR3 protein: CASSLGTPSTDTQYF
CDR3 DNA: TGCGCCAGCAGCTTGGGGACACCTAGCACAGATACGCAGTATTTT

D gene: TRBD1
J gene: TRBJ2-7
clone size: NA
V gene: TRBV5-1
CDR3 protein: CASSLVVTGYEQYF
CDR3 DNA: TGCGCCAGCAGCCTGGTCGTGACAGGGTACGAGCAGTACTTC

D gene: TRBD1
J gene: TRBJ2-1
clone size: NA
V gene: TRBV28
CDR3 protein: CASSLQDRGNEQFF
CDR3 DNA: TGTGCCAGCAGTTTACAGGACAGGGGTAATGAGCAGTTCTTC

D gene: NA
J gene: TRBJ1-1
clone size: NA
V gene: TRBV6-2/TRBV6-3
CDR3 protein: CASSSNQGPTNTEAFF
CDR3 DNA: TGTGCCAGCAGCTCGAACCAGGGGCCAACGAACACTGAAGCTTTCTTT

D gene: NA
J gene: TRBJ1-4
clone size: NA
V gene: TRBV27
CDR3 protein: CAITTLTTNEKLFF
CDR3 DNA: TGTGCCATTACGACATTAACAACTAATGAAAAACTGTTTTTT

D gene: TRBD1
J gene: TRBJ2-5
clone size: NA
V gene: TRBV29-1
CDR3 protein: CSVELVETGETQYF
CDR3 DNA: TGCAGCGTTGAGTTGGTAGAGACAGGGGAGACCCAGTACTTC

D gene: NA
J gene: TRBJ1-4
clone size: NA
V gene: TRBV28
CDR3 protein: CASSIGGANEKLFF
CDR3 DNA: TGTGCCAGCTCCATCGGAGGGGCTAATGAAAAACTGTTTTTT

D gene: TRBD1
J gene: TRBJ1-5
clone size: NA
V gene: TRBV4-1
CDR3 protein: CASSQDSGQAFQPQHF
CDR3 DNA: TGCGCCAGCAGCCAAGACTCCGGACAGGCCTTTCAGCCCCAGCATTTT

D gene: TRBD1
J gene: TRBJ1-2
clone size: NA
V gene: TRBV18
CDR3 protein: CASWSGQGLFGYTF
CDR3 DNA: TGTGCCAGCTGGTCCGGACAGGGGCTCTTCGGCTACACCTTC

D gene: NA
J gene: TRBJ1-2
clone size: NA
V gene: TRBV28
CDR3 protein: CASSFAPGAGGRDYGYTF
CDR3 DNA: TGTGCCAGCAGTTTCGCCCCCGGGGCCGGGGGTCGAGACTATGGCTACACCTTC

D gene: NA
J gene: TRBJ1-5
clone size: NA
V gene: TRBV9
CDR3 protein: CASSVSREANQPQHF
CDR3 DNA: TGTGCCAGCAGCGTATCCCGAGAGGCCAATCAGCCCCAGCATTTT

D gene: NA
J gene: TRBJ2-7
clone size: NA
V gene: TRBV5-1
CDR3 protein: CASSPDSSYEQYF
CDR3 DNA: TGCGCCAGCAGCCCGGACTCCTCCTACGAGCAGTACTTC

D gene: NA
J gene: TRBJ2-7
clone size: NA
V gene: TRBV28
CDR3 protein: CASSWAQTGLEEQYF
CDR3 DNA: TGTGCCAGCAGTTGGGCACAGACAGGCTTAGAGGAGCAGTACTTC

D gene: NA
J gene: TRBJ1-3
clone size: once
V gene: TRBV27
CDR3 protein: CASSPWNRERGSGNTIYF
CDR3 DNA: TGTGCCAGCAGTCCATGGAACAGGGAGAGGGGCTCTGGAAACACCATATATTTT